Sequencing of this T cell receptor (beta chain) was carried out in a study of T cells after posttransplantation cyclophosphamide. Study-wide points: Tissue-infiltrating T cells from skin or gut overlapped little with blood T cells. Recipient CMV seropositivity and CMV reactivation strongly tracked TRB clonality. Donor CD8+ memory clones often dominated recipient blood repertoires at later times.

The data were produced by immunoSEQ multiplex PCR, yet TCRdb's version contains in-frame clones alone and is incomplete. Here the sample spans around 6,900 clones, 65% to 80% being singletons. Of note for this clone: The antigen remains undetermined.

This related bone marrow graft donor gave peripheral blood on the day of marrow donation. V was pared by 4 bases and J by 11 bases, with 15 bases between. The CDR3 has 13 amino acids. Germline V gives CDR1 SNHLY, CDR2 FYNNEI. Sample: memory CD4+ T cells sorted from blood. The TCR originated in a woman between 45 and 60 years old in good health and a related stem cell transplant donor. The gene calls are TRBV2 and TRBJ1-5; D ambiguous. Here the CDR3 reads CASSVRRPLAQHF. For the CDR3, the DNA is TGTGCCAGCAGTGTGAGGAGGCCTTTAGCCCAGCATTTT.